This T cell receptor beta chain was recovered during a study of blood T cell repertoires in COVID-19. Study-wide context: The analysed material was cDNA or gDNA that came from T cells, B-cell-depleted T cells, or PBMCs.

Germline CDR1 and CDR2: SGHTA and FQGNSA. The CDR3 is made up of 14 amino acids. Trimming took off 4 bases at V and 4 bases at J, with 10 bases between the two ends. This clone was seen just once. Participants came from roughly 24 US areas, aged about 18 to 95 years. Generated by immunoSEQ multiplex PCR, the TCRdb table keeps only in-frame clones and is missing some. Here the sample spans some 240,000 clones, roughly 84% being singletons. The chain links TRBV7-2 to TRBJ1-4; weak D call: TRBD1 (5 bases). The receptor was isolated from a woman aged 45 to 65 who had been exposed to COVID-19. The source material was PBMCs or T cells enriched from blood (not recorded which). Here the CDR3 DNA reads TGTGCCAGCAGCTGGACAAGCCTTAATGAAAAACTGTTTTTT. It is translated as CASSWTSLNEKLFF.